The clone carrying this TCR beta chain appeared once. This CDR3 has 15 residues. In germline, CDR1 is SGHTA, CDR2 FQGTGA. Trimming at V came to 4 bases and at J to 8 bases, leaving 9 bases not matched to a gene. The entry originates in a study of blood T cell repertoires in COVID-19. Study summary: COVID-19 samples from acute and convalescent phases originated in the United States, Italy and Spain. Sources were T cells, B-cell-depleted T cells, or PBMCs; the material itself was cDNA or gDNA.

Original data processing: Reference gene primer amplification gave nucleated cell count estimates. Generated by immunoSEQ multiplex PCR, the TCRdb table keeps only in-frame clones and is missing some. Clone size and V and J calls were adopted from that table, with D and trimming inferred from the DNA. The sample lists about 190,000 clones; roughly 84% were seen once. What was sequenced was peripheral blood. The V and J genes are TRBV7-3 and TRBJ2-1; 9 bases map to TRBD2. This receptor was taken from an elderly woman with active or convalescent COVID-19. The CDR3: CASSSGLASVDEQFF. The CDR3 region has the DNA TGTGCCAGCAGCTCAGGACTAGCGAGTGTCGATGAGCAGTTCTTC.